The rows below give T cell receptor beta chains drawn from one sample of a study of blood T cell repertoires in COVID-19. Assay: immunoSEQ multiplex PCR; the TCRdb copy retains only in-frame clones and omits some. The data show about 160,000 clones, with over 70% seen just once and around 10% held by the top ten. Material: peripheral blood. Receptors originate from a woman of 80 years or more with active or convalescent COVID-19. Each CDR3 is given with its conserved first and last residue. A D gene is named only where the DNA matches it firmly.

j_call d_call v_call cdr3_aa
TRBJ1-6 TRBD1 TRBV9 CASSERGQGNSPLHF
TRBJ2-3 TRBD2 TRBV4-2 CASSRAPSGGSTDTQYF
TRBJ2-5 TRBD2 TRBV7-9 CASSSTSGGAVETQYF
TRBJ1-2 - TRBV19 CASSIDPGGTTVYGYTF
TRBJ1-6 TRBD1 TRBV4-1 CASSQDAAGGNSPLHF
TRBJ1-2 TRBD1 TRBV19 CASILGTGTSTNGYTF
TRBJ2-2 - TRBV4-3 CASSQDQRTGELFF
TRBJ2-7 - TRBV5-1 CASSRQGGKAHEQYF
TRBJ2-7 TRBD2 TRBV6-6 CASSYSSGGAGEQYF
TRBJ2-1 - TRBV9 CASTNSGFNEQFF
TRBJ2-1 TRBD2 TRBV18 CASSSGTSGGANYNEQFF
TRBJ1-1 TRBD1 TRBV16 CASSPGQQRREAFF
TRBJ1-1 TRBD1 TRBV6-5 CASSPPQGAREAFF
TRBJ1-1 TRBD1 TRBV3-1/TRBV3-2 CASSLEQGANTEAFF
TRBJ1-2 - TRBV27 CASSPGEGNYGYTF
TRBJ1-4 - TRBV6-1 CASSDGTQGEKLFF
TRBJ1-2 TRBD1 TRBV11-2 CASSFGGQPYGYTF
TRBJ2-5 - TRBV10-3 CAISPGGFLETQYF
TRBJ1-2 - TRBV6-2/TRBV6-3 CASSGRTLRDYGYTF
TRBJ2-1 - TRBV6-5 CASRVSEGSYNEQFF
TRBJ1-4 - TRBV10-3 CAISEGHPNEKLFF
TRBJ2-1 - TRBV27 CASSLSYSYNEQFF
TRBJ1-5 - TRBV2 CASSDGVSGQPQHF
TRBJ2-6 TRBD2 TRBV29-1 CSVRPGGAGANVLTF
TRBJ2-7 - TRBV14 CASSQETGGFAYEQYF
TRBJ1-2 - TRBV5-4 CASSFAGVSTNYGYTF
TRBJ2-1 TRBD1 TRBV5-1 CASSSQGRTGGDEQFF
TRBJ2-4 TRBD1 TRBV18 CASSPGTGENIQYF
TRBJ1-4 - TRBV6-2/TRBV6-3 CASSFVPGRNEKLFF
TRBJ1-1 - TRBV10-3 CAISESGGEAFF
TRBJ2-7 - TRBV2 CASSEQGGSYEQYF
TRBJ1-2 - TRBV5-1 CASSTGQQSGYGYTF
TRBJ1-5 - TRBV6-5 CASSYSSDGNQPQHF
TRBJ2-5 - TRBV5-1 CASSSTRSGETQYF
TRBJ2-1 TRBD1 TRBV10-3 CAISESGQDYNEQFF
TRBJ2-4 - TRBV5-6 CASSFTQLENIQYF
TRBJ1-1 - TRBV2 CASREEDTEAFF
TRBJ1-3 - TRBV5-1 CASSSDSGNTIYF
TRBJ1-2 TRBD1 TRBV6-5 CASIVDRASYGYTF
TRBJ1-4 - TRBV11-2 CASSLARGLGEKLFF
TRBJ2-7 - TRBV21-1 CASSQGRYEQYF
TRBJ1-3 TRBD1 TRBV6-1 CASSEFPGTGERGNTIYF
TRBJ2-5 - TRBV15 CATSRDLQQETQYF
TRBJ1-1 - TRBV5-1 CASSLGSVRNTEAFF
TRBJ1-2 - TRBV7-2 CASSFGPTGSGGYTF
TRBJ1-1 TRBD1 TRBV10-3 CAIRTTGVGAEAFF
TRBJ1-2 - TRBV11-2 CASSLSGQGGYTF
TRBJ1-5 TRBD1 TRBV6-6 CASRVTGGDNQPQHF
TRBJ1-3 - TRBV11-3 CASSLGGGETGNTIYF
TRBJ2-7 - TRBV7-8 CASSFRGIHEQYF
TRBJ2-5 TRBD2 TRBV3-1/TRBV3-2 CASIQRGGEAETQYF
TRBJ1-2 - TRBV2 CASSGTALNYGYTF
TRBJ1-5 - TRBV7-2 CASSPSTASNQPQHF
TRBJ1-1 TRBD1 TRBV5-1 CASSRDRGGTEAFF
TRBJ1-5 - TRBV19 CASSIVTLGRVNQPQHF
TRBJ1-3 - TRBV11-2 CASSLGWEGGGNTIYF